This T cell receptor (beta chain) was found in a study of T-cell memory formation after mild COVID-19. The wider study: The study found TCR clusters largely donor specific.

A 5'RACE reaction primed in the constant segment made cDNA libraries of TCR alpha and TCR beta, and these carried sample barcodes and UMIs. MiXCR, run by TCRdb on the 5' RACE reads, gives a single entry per CDR3 protein. The repertoire includes 250,000 to 300,000 distinct CDR3 sequences, more than 15% of them detected once, and about 23% sits in the top ten. This clonotype was detected a few times. Its target is not known. General study results and limits: Clones that contracted clustered mainly in CM and EM if CD4+ and in EMRA if CD8+. For second-wave clones that peaked at day 37, SARS-CoV-2 specificity went unverified.

Source material: PBMCs or a T cell subset sorted from them (not recorded which). The origin of this receptor is a young man who had mild COVID-19 (a few samples of this study predate the infection). Cell type and time point are not known.

This chain's CDR3 is CASRAGRNQPQHF. DNA for the CDR3: TGTGCCAGCAGGGCAGGTCGTAATCAGCCCCAGCATTTT. The chain links TRBV12-3 or TRBV12-4 to TRBJ1-5; the D is unclear. The CDR3 contains 13 residues. Trimming took 6 bases from V and 4 from J, leaving 10 bases between them.